This TCR beta chain was obtained from a study of chemoradiotherapy in HPV16-positive cancers. This clone was detected once. This CDR3 comprises 13 residues. Trimming shortened V by 1 base and J by 7 bases, and 7 bases separated the two germline ends. CDR1 SGHTA and CDR2 FQGNSA come from the germline V gene. The method was immunoSEQ multiplex PCR; TCRdb's version includes in-frame clones alone and lacks a portion of them. The table lists 15,000 or so clones, approximately 71% of them singletons. The chain couples TRBV7-2 to TRBJ2-2; D remains ambiguous. This specimen was collected from a patient who underwent chemoradiotherapy. The TCR originated in a human donor with HPV-associated anogenital cancer. CDR3 coding DNA: TGTGCCAGCAGCTTAGTTAGGGTCGGGGAGCTGTTTTTT. Protein: CASSLVRVGELFF. The entire variable domain, with the rest obtained from reference TRBV7-2 and TRBJ2-2, is as follows: GAGVSQSPSNKVTEKGKDVELRCDPISGHTALYWYRQSLGQGLEFLIYFQGNSAPDKSGLPSDRFSAERTGGSVSTLTIQRTQQEDSAVYLCASSLVRVGELFFGEGSRLTVL.